The present T cell receptor beta chain was sequenced within a study of cytomegalovirus exposure and HLA in healthy donors. Whole-study findings and limits: The investigators catalogued 180 or so TCR beta chains as cytomegalovirus-associated.

Researchers ran the PCR with 60 Vbeta and 13 Jbeta primers. Profiling relied on immunoSEQ multiplex PCR, and the TCRdb table lists in-frame clones only, not all of them. The table records over 80,000 clones, roughly 79% of them present only once. In regard to this clone: As yet, its antigen is unknown.

Trimming cost V 4 bases and J 2 bases, with 9 bases left between them. The CDR3 contains 13 residues. The germline CDR1 and CDR2 sequences are SGHVS and FNYEAQ. The source is a female donor in good health and CMV-seronegative. The sample consisted of PBMCs. This chain joins TRBV7-6 and TRBJ2-7, with a weak D call TRBD2 (6 bases). The CDR3 reads CASSSGGAYEQYF. DNA for the CDR3: TGTGCCAGCAGCTCGGGCGGGGCCTACGAGCAGTACTTC.